This is a list of T cell receptor beta chains from one sample in a study of T cell changes during pregnancy in multiple sclerosis. The data were produced by immunoSEQ multiplex PCR, yet TCRdb's version contains in-frame clones alone and is incomplete. Here the sample spans roughly 100,000 clones, approximately 92% being singletons. The sequences come from peripheral blood, collected in the second trimester of pregnancy. The receptors derive from a female donor with multiple sclerosis, enrolled in a pregnancy study. CDR3s include the opening cysteine and the closing phenylalanine or tryptophan.

CDR3,V
CASSSLTGGDDGYTF,TRBV13
CASSPGVGLSYEQYF,TRBV27
CASSSGTGGGNNEQFF,TRBV11-3
CASSPNRDKSTEAFF,TRBV28
CATSRGMTRTGRIGELFF,TRBV15
CASSIERTDYNEQFF,TRBV19
CASSPGTGFHEQYF,TRBV25-1
CGTGDWETQYF,TRBV6-5
CASIMGPGAYEQYF,TRBV5-1
CASSGQGNTEAFF,TRBV2
CASSPGAGPSYEQYF,TRBV4-1
CASSSLTGNDGYTF,TRBV19
CASSIGLAGPYEQYF,TRBV19
CASRESSGNTIYF,TRBV5-1
CASSPRDRGTGELFF,TRBV18
CASTFGQTVDSGANVLTF,TRBV19
CASSESRGRLNQPQHF,TRBV6-1
CATVPRLEGVGPLTEAFF,TRBV10-3
CASNRGISNQPQHF,TRBV28
CASSELTSGYNEQFF,TRBV6-1
CASSLGGGSDEQFF,TRBV5-1
CASSIAGRSYEQYF,TRBV19
CASSRDGYEQYF,TRBV7-9
CASSVRSLDYGYTF,TRBV9
CASSPRDSKYEQYF,TRBV19
CAWSTGTSISKNIQYF,TRBV30
CASSLVMRQGGNEQYF,TRBV5-1
CASSDSTGNRGEAFF,TRBV6-4
CASSPLGVSGNPYNEQFF,TRBV4-2
CAISDRHLNTEAFF,TRBV10-3
CASSQGSLRYEQYF,TRBV6-5
CSARRGAASTDTQYF,TRBV29-1
CASSFSGSTDTQYF,TRBV19
CSVRDNNQPQHF,TRBV29-1
CASSLGTRKNEQFF,TRBV28
CASSDDRYRNQPQHF,TRBV27
CSVEVSGRQGNEQFF,TRBV29-1
CASSPTGGSYEQYF,TRBV14
CAWSRSGGLRQYF,TRBV30
CASRSQGTQYF,TRBV2
CASSQEAGGVYNEQFF,TRBV4-2
CSVRTVSNTGELFF,TRBV29-1
CASSQGNEKLFF,TRBV28
CASSSGGRAFNQPQHF,TRBV19
CASSLDLGGVGDTQYF,TRBV5-1